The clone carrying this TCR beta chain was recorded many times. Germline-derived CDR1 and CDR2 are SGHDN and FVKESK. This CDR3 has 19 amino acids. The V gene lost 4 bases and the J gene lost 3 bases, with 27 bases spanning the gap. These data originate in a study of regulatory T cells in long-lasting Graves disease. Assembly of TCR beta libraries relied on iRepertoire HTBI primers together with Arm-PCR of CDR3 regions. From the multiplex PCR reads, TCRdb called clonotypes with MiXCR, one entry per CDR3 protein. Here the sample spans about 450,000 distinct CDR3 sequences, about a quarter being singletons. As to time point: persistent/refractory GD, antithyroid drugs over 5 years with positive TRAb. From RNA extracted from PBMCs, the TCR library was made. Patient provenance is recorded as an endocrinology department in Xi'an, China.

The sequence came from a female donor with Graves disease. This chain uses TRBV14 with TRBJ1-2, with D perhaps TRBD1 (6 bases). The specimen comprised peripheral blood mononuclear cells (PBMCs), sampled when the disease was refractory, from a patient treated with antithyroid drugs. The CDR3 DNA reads TGTGCCAGCAGCCCAAAAGGTAATTCGGACAGCGTGAGATACTATGGCTACACCTTC. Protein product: CASSPKGNSDSVRYYGYTF.